What follows are 31 T cell receptor beta chains derived from one specimen sequenced in a study of blood T cell repertoires in COVID-19. Produced via immunoSEQ multiplex PCR; TCRdb's table is partial and in-frame only. The sample yields about 240,000 clones, about 81% seen once. Sequenced input: peripheral blood. The receptor set was obtained from a woman aged 55-75 years with active or convalescent COVID-19.

This chain connects TRBV11-2 to TRBJ1-2, with D unclear. The CDR3 loop spans 15 amino acids. Germline V gene data show CDR1 as SGHAT and CDR2 as FQNNGV. V lost 5 bases, J lost 4 bases, and 17 bases lay in between. CDR3 nucleotide sequence: TGTGCCAGCAGCCCCGGGCGGGGTTTGGGCTATGGCTACACCTTC. Protein product: CASSPGRGLGYGYTF.

The chain has TRBV30 and TRBJ2-3, with D perhaps matching TRBD2 (7 bases). Germline V gene data show CDR1 as GTSNPN and CDR2 as SVGIG (reference sequence). The V gene lost 6 bases and the J gene lost 5 bases, with 18 bases spanning the gap. This CDR3 is built from 14 residues. Here the CDR3 DNA reads TGTGCCTGTGGGGAGGGGGGCTCGGTAGATACGCAGTATTTT. Translated, it gives CACGEGGSVDTQYF. Looking up the rest from reference TRBV30 and TRBJ2-3 gives the full variable domain: SQTIHQWPATLVQPVGSPLSLECTVEGTSNPNLYWYRQAAGRGLQLLFYSVGIGQISSEVPQNLSASRPQDRQFILSSKKLLLSDSGFYLCACGEGGSVDTQYFGPGTRLTVL.

The chain employs TRBV2 and TRBJ2-7; 7 positions agree with TRBD2. The CDR3 is 14 amino acids. Germline V gene data show CDR1 as SNHLY and CDR2 as FYNNEI. V gave up 7 bases and J gave up 2 bases; unmatched junction bases: 8. CDR3 nucleotides: TGTGCCAGCAAGGGGAGGGGTTCCGCCTACGAGCAGTACTTC. It translates to CASKGRGSAYEQYF.

The chain joins TRBV11-2 to TRBJ1-4; 11 bases fit TRBD1. CDR3 length equals 15 residues. Looked up from germline, CDR1 is SGHAT and CDR2 is FQNNGV. The V and J ends lost 1 base and 7 bases, in that order; junction bases with no gene match: 2. The CDR3 loop is CASSLVGTGGEKLFF. CDR3 DNA sequence: TGTGCCAGCAGCTTAGTGGGGACAGGGGGTGAAAAACTGTTTTTT.

This chain connects TRBV5-1 to TRBJ1-4, with D possibly matching TRBD1 (5 bases). This CDR3 is 16 amino acids long. Germline assignment: CDR1 SGHRS and CDR2 YFSETQ. V lost 4 bases and J lost 8, with 21 bases in between. As DNA, the CDR3 is TGCGCCAGCAGCCTGGGGGTAGACAGTGTGAAGGAAAAACTGTTTTTT. Amino acids: CASSLGVDSVKEKLFF.

The chain carries TRBV27 and TRBJ1-2, with unresolved D. This CDR3 is built from 13 residues. V was shortened by 0 bases and J by 8 bases, with 10 bases between the two germline ends. Per germline, CDR1 MNHEY and CDR2 SMNVEV (reference sequence). The CDR3 region is CASSLSGGRGYTF. CDR3 in DNA: TGTGCCAGCAGTTTATCTGGTGGGAGGGGCTACACCTTC.

This clone occurred once. The rearrangement joins TRBV6-5 to TRBJ1-2; no definite D call. V lost 2 bases to trimming and J lost 5 bases, with 18 bases between them. Germline V CDR1 and CDR2: MNHEY, SVGAGI. The CDR3 sequence is 16 residues long. The CDR3: CASSYGGSRLMYGYTF. The CDR3 DNA is TGTGCCAGCAGTTACGGCGGGAGCCGCTTGATGTATGGCTACACCTTC.

V and J are TRBV5-1 and TRBJ2-5; 9 bases are a match to TRBD2. V trimming: 0 bases; J trimming: 1 base; junction bases outside the gene matches: 4. Germline CDR1 and CDR2: SGHRS and YFSETQ. The CDR3 has 16 amino acids. In nucleotides, the CDR3 is TGCGCCAGCAGCTTGGGAGGCGGGGGGGCCCAAGAGACCCAGTACTTC. This translates into CASSLGGGGAQETQYF.

This clone was picked up a small number of times. Other DNA variants within this sample encode the same CDR3. The rearrangement links TRBV5-1 to TRBJ2-3, with 10 bases aligning to TRBD2. The CDR3 loop spans 15 amino acids. Trimming cost V 2 bases and J 2 bases; bases outside gene matches: 2. The germline V gene has CDR1 SGHRS and CDR2 YFSETQ. CDR3 amino acids: CASSLGLADTDTQYF. CDR3 bases: TGCGCCAGCAGCTTAGGACTAGCGGACACAGATACGCAGTATTTT.

This clone was detected only once. V gene TRBV27 combines with J gene TRBJ1-3, with 7 bases fitting TRBD1. In germline, CDR1 is MNHEY, CDR2 SMNVEV (reference sequence). This CDR3 is built from 15 residues. With 6 bases clipped from V and 3 bases from J, the junction kept 8 bases outside the gene matches. CDR3 nucleotide sequence: TGTGCCAGCAGCGCGACAGGGCAAATTGGAAACACCATATATTTT. Protein: CASSATGQIGNTIYF.

J is TRBJ1-5 and V is TRBV11-2; unclear D gene. This CDR3 comprises 13 residues. V was cut by 3 bases and J by 4 bases, with 7 bases left in between. The germline V gene has CDR1 SGHAT and CDR2 FQNNGV. In nucleotides, the CDR3 is TGTGCCAGCAGCTTTGGAGCAAATCAGCCCCAGCATTTT. It yields the protein CASSFGANQPQHF.

The genes are TRBV24-1 and TRBJ1-5, with 8 positions matching TRBD1. This CDR3 region has 20 residues. V was pared by 3 bases and J by 1 base, with 16 bases of the junction left unmatched. Germline-derived CDR1 and CDR2 are KGHDR and SFDVKD. For the CDR3, the DNA is TGTGCCACCAGTGATCAACCGGGCCGGGACAGGTCGGGGAGCAATCAGCCCCAGCATTTT. Its protein product is CATSDQPGRDRSGSNQPQHF.

The chain recombines TRBV6-5 with TRBJ2-1, with 8 positions matching TRBD1. This CDR3 comprises 15 residues. Germline V lookup: CDR1 MNHEY, CDR2 SVGAGI. Unmatched junction bases numbered 12, after V lost 7 bases and J lost 7 bases. The CDR3 reads CASTLGQGAKNEQFF. Written as DNA, the CDR3 is TGTGCCAGCACCCTGGGTCAGGGGGCTAAAAATGAGCAGTTCTTC.

This chain links TRBV16 with TRBJ1-5; a possible D gene is TRBD1 (5 bases). Per germline, CDR1 KGHSY and CDR2 FQNENV. This CDR3 has 14 amino acids. Trimming shortened V by 3 bases and J by 6 bases, and 12 bases separated the two germline ends. The CDR3 region has the DNA TGTGCCAGCAGCCACGGAAAAGGGGTTCAGCCCCAGCATTTT. Its protein is CASSHGKGVQPQHF.

This chain uses TRBV2 with TRBJ1-5, with 8 bases aligning to TRBD1. The CDR3 is made up of 16 amino acids. V was pared by 1 base and J by 6 bases, with 8 bases of the junction left unmatched. The germline V gene has CDR1 SNHLY and CDR2 FYNNEI. The CDR3 region is CASSEGRGRGLQPQHF. In nucleotides, the CDR3 is TGTGCCAGCAGTGAAGGGAGGGGCAGGGGGCTTCAGCCCCAGCATTTT.

The chain uses TRBV2 and TRBJ2-5, with D possibly matching TRBD1 (5 bases). The CDR3 has 17 residues. The ends were cut back, 2 bases at V and 4 bases at J, with 20 bases in the middle. Per the germline V gene, CDR1 is SNHLY and CDR2 is FYNNEI. For the CDR3, the DNA is TGTGCCAGCAGTGAACTGTCTGGGCAGGGTATGGGAGAGACCCAGTACTTC. It is translated as CASSELSGQGMGETQYF.

The chain employs TRBV19 and TRBJ1-5; perhaps TRBD1 as D (5 bases). CDR3 length equals 13 residues. V was trimmed by 5 bases and J by 2 bases, leaving 7 bases between them. Germline values: CDR1 LNHDA, CDR2 SQIVND (reference sequence). CDR3 in DNA: TGTGCCAGTAGTGTGACAGGCAATCAGCCCCAGCATTTT. Protein sequence: CASSVTGNQPQHF.

This clone turned up a few times. V is TRBV2 and J is TRBJ2-7; D is perhaps TRBD1 (5 bases). CDR1 and CDR2 from the germline V gene are SNHLY and FYNNEI. The V end was cut by 6 bases, the J end by 1 base, with 10 bases between. This CDR3 has 13 amino acids. CDR3 DNA sequence: TGTGCCAGCAGCACTACAGGTTCCTACGAGCAGTACTTC. It yields the protein CASSTTGSYEQYF.

CDR3 in amino acids: CASSFTQEKLFF. CDR3 DNA: TGCGCCAGCAGTTTTACCCAGGAAAAACTGTTTTTT. V usage is TRBV4-1 and J usage is TRBJ1-4, with unresolved D. Trimming took off 6 bases at V and 8 bases at J, with 10 bases between the two ends. The germline V gene has CDR1 MGHRA and CDR2 YSYEKL. The CDR3 loop spans 12 amino acids.

The chain carries TRBV29-1 and TRBJ1-1, with TRBD1 identical over 7 bases. The CDR3 spans 14 residues. The V gene's germline CDR1 is SQVTM and CDR2 ANQGSEA. J was trimmed by 4 bases and V by 4 bases; bases with no gene match: 9. CDR3 DNA: TGCAGCGTTGGCGGGGGGGCAGGGGGCACTGAAGCTTTCTTT. The encoded protein is CSVGGGAGGTEAFF.

The chain links TRBV5-1 to TRBJ2-7; 8 nucleotides line up with TRBD1. Per germline, CDR1 SGHRS and CDR2 YFSETQ. V trimming: 0 bases; J trimming: 2 bases; junction bases outside the gene matches: 7. This CDR3 spans 16 amino acids. CDR3 DNA: TGCGCCAGCAGCTTGGGCCGGGGGACAGGCGCCTACGAGCAGTACTTC. It encodes CASSLGRGTGAYEQYF.

The chain has TRBV7-3 and TRBJ2-1; unclear D gene. The ends were cut back, 5 bases at V and 5 bases at J, with 7 bases in the middle. This CDR3 region has 12 residues. Germline V gene data show CDR1 as SGHTA and CDR2 as FQGTGA. The CDR3 DNA reads TGTGCCAGCAGCATCCTACACAATGAGCAGTTCTTC. It encodes CASSILHNEQFF.

V and J are TRBV6-2 or TRBV6-3 and TRBJ2-3; 7 bases are shared with TRBD2. CDR3 length equals 15 residues. V shed 2 bases and J 2 bases; nucleotides not matched to a gene: 4. Germline V CDR1 and CDR2: MNHEY, SVGEGT. The CDR3 protein is CASSYRLADTDTQYF. CDR3 DNA: TGTGCCAGCAGTTACAGACTAGCCGACACAGATACGCAGTATTTT.

The rearrangement links TRBV9 to TRBJ1-6; possibly TRBD1 for D (6 bases). Germline CDR1 SGDLS, CDR2 YYNGEE. This CDR3 is built from 15 residues. The germline V and J ends were trimmed by 4 bases and 8 bases, with 16 bases remaining between them. CDR3 region: CASSLTVRGDSPLHF. The CDR3, as DNA: TGTGCCAGCAGCCTTACTGTCAGGGGAGATTCACCCCTCCACTTT.

The chain links TRBV7-8 to TRBJ1-1; D may be TRBD1 (6 bases). Germline-derived CDR1 and CDR2 are SGHVS and FQNEAQ. The CDR3 runs 14 residues. Trimming cost V 2 bases and J 3 bases, with 10 bases left between them. DNA for the CDR3: TGTGCCAGCAGCTTACAGGGGATGGACACTGAAGCTTTCTTT. Translating it yields CASSLQGMDTEAFF.

V usage is TRBV4-3 and J usage is TRBJ1-5; D ambiguous. The CDR3 runs to 15 residues. The V and J ends lost 0 bases and 2 bases respectively, with 8 bases between them. Germline loops: CDR1 LGHNA, CDR2 YSLEER. The CDR3, as DNA: TGCGCCAGCAGCCAAGAAGAGGGTCGCAATCAGCCCCAGCATTTT. It codes for CASSQEEGRNQPQHF.

The chain uses TRBV3-1 (or the pseudogene TRBV3-2) and TRBJ1-5; D might be TRBD1 (5 bases). With 4 bases removed from V and 6 bases from J, the gap between germline ends came to 13 bases. Germline V gives CDR1 LGHDT, CDR2 YNNKEL (reference sequence). The CDR3 is 14 amino acids. In nucleotides, the CDR3 is TGTGCCAGCAGCCGAATTGGGGGGGGTCAGCCCCAGCATTTT. Translated, it gives CASSRIGGGQPQHF.

V and J are TRBV29-1 and TRBJ1-5; 7 nucleotides align to TRBD1. The germline V gene has CDR1 SQVTM and CDR2 ANQGSEA. The CDR3 spans 19 residues. V shed 5 bases, J shed 4 bases, and the junction held 23 bases outside the gene matches. As DNA, the CDR3 is TGCAGCGTTATCTTCATAAGTCCCCAAACAGGGGCCCTAAATCAGCCCCAGCATTTT. Protein sequence: CSVIFISPQTGALNQPQHF. The whole variable domain, filled in from reference TRBV29-1 and TRBJ1-5, reads SAVISQKPSRDICQRGTSLTIQCQVDSQVTMMFWYRQQPGQSLTLIATANQGSEATYESGFVIDKFPISRPNLTFSTLTVSNMSPEDSSIYLCSVIFISPQTGALNQPQHFGDGTRLSIL.

This chain links TRBV7-9 with TRBJ2-5, with TRBD2 matching over 15 bases. Germline V gives CDR1 SEHNR, CDR2 FQNEAQ (reference sequence). This CDR3 spans 18 amino acids. V lost 4 bases, J lost 5 bases, and 11 bases stayed unmatched. The CDR3 DNA reads TGTGCCAGCAGCTCCTCCCGGACTAGCGGGGGGGCTTATGAGACCCAGTACTTC. It translates to CASSSSRTSGGAYETQYF.

Only one count was recorded for this clone. This sequence joins TRBV27 and TRBJ2-7; D might be TRBD2 (5 bases). The CDR3 is 13 residues long. The germline CDR1 and CDR2 sequences are MNHEY and SMNVEV (reference sequence). Trimming took off 0 bases at V and 4 bases at J, with 7 bases between the two ends. CDR3: CASSLSGRYEQYF. The DNA of the CDR3 is TGTGCCAGCAGTTTATCGGGGAGATACGAGCAGTACTTC.

The rearrangement uses TRBV29-1 and TRBJ1-3, with 8 bases identical to TRBD1. CDR3 length: 15 residues. CDR1 SQVTM and CDR2 ANQGSEA come from the germline V gene. With 0 bases clipped from V and 8 bases from J, the junction kept 9 bases outside the gene matches. CDR3 coding DNA: TGCAGCGTTGAAGATCCCGGGACAGGTGGGGACACCATATATTTT. Translation: CSVEDPGTGGDTIYF.